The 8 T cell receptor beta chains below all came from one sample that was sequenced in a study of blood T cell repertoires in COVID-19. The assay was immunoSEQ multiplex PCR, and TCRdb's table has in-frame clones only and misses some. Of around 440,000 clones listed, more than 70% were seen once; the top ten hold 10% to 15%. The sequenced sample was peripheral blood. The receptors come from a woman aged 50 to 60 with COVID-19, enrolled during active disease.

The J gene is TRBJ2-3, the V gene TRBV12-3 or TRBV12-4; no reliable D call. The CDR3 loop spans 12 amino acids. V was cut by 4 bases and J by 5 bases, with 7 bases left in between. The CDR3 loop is CASSSNLDTQYF. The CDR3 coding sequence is TGTGCCAGCAGTTCTAACCTAGATACGCAGTATTTT.

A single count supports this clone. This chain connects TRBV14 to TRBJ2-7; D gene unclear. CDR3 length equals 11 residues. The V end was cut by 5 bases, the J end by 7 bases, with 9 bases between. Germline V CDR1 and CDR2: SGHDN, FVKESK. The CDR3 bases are TGTGCCAGCAGCGGTGGTCGGGAGCAGTACTTC. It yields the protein CASSGGREQYF. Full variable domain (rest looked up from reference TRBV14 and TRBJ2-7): EAGVTQFPSHSVIEKGQTVTLRCDPISGHDNLYWYRRVMGKEIKFLLHFVKESKQDESGMPNNRFLAERTGGTYSTLKVQPAELEDSGVYFCASSGGREQYFGPGTRLTVT.

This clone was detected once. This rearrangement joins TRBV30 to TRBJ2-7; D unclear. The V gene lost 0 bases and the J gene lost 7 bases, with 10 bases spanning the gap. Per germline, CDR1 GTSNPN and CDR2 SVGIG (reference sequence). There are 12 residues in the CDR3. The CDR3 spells CAWSVSPNEQYF. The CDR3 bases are TGTGCCTGGAGTGTATCCCCCAATGAGCAGTACTTC.

In nucleotides, the CDR3 is TGTGCCACCAGTGACTCCGTCACAGATACGCAGTATTTT. Protein: CATSDSVTDTQYF. The chain is built from TRBV24-1 and TRBJ2-3; D not resolved. The germline CDR1 and CDR2 sequences are KGHDR and SFDVKD. Trimming removed 4 bases from V and 2 bases from J, with 6 bases in between. The CDR3 runs 13 residues.

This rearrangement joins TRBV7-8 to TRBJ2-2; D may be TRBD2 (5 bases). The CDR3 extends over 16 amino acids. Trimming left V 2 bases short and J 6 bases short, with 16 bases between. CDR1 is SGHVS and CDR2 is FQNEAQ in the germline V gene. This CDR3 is CASSLRVAKGSGELFF. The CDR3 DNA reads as TGTGCCAGCAGCTTAAGGGTAGCGAAGGGTTCCGGGGAGCTGTTTTTT.

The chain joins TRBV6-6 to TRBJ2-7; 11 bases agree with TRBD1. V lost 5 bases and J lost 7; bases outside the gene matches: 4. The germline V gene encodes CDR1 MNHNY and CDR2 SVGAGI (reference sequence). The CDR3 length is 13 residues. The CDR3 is CASSRGQGAEQYF. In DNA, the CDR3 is TGTGCCAGCAGTCGAGGACAGGGGGCTGAGCAGTACTTC.

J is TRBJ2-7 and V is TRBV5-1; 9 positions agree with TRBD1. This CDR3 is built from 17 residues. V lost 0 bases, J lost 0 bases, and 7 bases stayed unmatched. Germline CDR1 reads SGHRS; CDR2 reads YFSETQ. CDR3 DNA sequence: TGCGCCAGCAGCTTGGTCGGACAGGGGCCCTACTCCTACGAGCAGTACTTC. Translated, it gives CASSLVGQGPYSYEQYF.

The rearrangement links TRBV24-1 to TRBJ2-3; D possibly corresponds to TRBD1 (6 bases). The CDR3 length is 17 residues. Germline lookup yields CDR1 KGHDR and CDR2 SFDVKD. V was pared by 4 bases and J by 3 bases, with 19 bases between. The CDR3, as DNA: TGTGCCACCAGTGACTCCGGACAGACCGGGCGGACAGATACGCAGTATTTT. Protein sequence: CATSDSGQTGRTDTQYF.